A single sample gave rise to the 24 T cell receptor beta chains below, sequenced in a study of blood T cell repertoires in COVID-19. Only in-frame clones appear in the TCRdb table, and some are missing; sequencing was by immunoSEQ multiplex PCR. Of fewer than 250,000 clones in the sample, around 84% were seen once. Sequenced input: PBMCs or T cells enriched from blood (not recorded which). The receptors were sampled from a woman in her 30s who had recovered from COVID-19.

Only a few counts were recorded for this clone. The sample contains more than one DNA sequence encoding this CDR3. The chain has TRBV29-1 and TRBJ2-1, with no clear D. Germline assignment: CDR1 SQVTM and CDR2 ANQGSEA. This CDR3 has 11 residues. V gave up 1 base and J gave up 6 bases, with 4 bases separating them. The DNA of the CDR3 is TGCAGCGTTGAAGCGCGCAATGAGCAGTTCTTC. This translates into CSVEARNEQFF.

The chain carries TRBV18 and TRBJ2-3, with TRBD1 as a possible D gene (6 bases). The CDR3 covers 13 residues. The germline V and J ends were trimmed by 6 bases and 4 bases, with 11 bases remaining between them. Germline loops: CDR1 KGHSH, CDR2 LQKENI. CDR3 protein: CASSRAGADTQYF. CDR3 DNA: TGTGCCAGCTCCCGGGCAGGGGCAGATACGCAGTATTTT.

The CDR3 DNA reads TGTGCCAGCAGCCCGAGGACTAGCCCGACGTCCTACAATGAGCAGTTCTTC. Residues: CASSPRTSPTSYNEQFF. The chain combines TRBV7-9 with TRBJ2-1; 8 bases agree with TRBD2. V trimming: 5 bases; J trimming: 1 base; junction bases outside the gene matches: 10. This CDR3 contains 17 residues. Per the germline V gene, CDR1 is SEHNR and CDR2 is FQNEAQ (reference sequence).

V is TRBV11-3 and J is TRBJ2-5, with D uncertain. Per germline, CDR1 SGHNT and CDR2 YENEEA. The germline V and J ends were trimmed by 3 bases and 2 bases, with 7 bases remaining between them. This CDR3 is 13 amino acids long. CDR3 bases: TGTGCCAGCAGCTTTACCAGACAAGAGACCCAGTACTTC. This gives the protein CASSFTRQETQYF.

The chain joins TRBV19 to TRBJ1-5, with 9 bases lining up with TRBD1. V was clipped by 6 bases and J by 0 bases; unmatched bases: 18. CDR1 and CDR2 from the germline V gene are LNHDA and SQIVND (reference sequence). This CDR3 has 20 residues. Here the CDR3 reads CASSSRGQGGSFYSNQPQHF. The CDR3 DNA reads TGTGCCAGTAGCAGCAGGGGACAGGGTGGTAGCTTTTATAGCAATCAGCCCCAGCATTTT. Together with reference TRBV19 and TRBJ1-5, the CDR3 gives the full variable domain: DGGITQSPKYLFRKEGQNVTLSCEQNLNHDAMYWYRQDPGQGLRLIYYSQIVNDFQKGDIAEGYSVSREKKESFPLTVTSAQKNPTAFYLCASSSRGQGGSFYSNQPQHFGDGTRLSIL.

The chain employs TRBV28 and TRBJ2-3, with TRBD2 matching 7 bases. The V gene end was trimmed by 8 bases and the J gene end by 0 bases; junction bases not matched to a gene: 8. The CDR3 has 15 residues. Germline V CDR1 and CDR2: MDHEN, SYDVKM. The CDR3 here is CASGSSGTSTDTQYF. CDR3 nucleotide sequence: TGTGCCAGCGGGTCAAGCGGGACTAGCACAGATACGCAGTATTTT.

The chain is built from TRBV2 and TRBJ1-1, with a weak D call TRBD1 (5 bases). The germline V gene has CDR1 SNHLY and CDR2 FYNNEI. The V and J ends lost 6 bases and 1 base respectively, with 12 bases between them. There are 14 residues in the CDR3. The CDR3 region is CASRSSGGNTEAFF. The CDR3 DNA follows: TGTGCCAGCAGGAGTTCCGGGGGGAACACTGAAGCTTTCTTT.

J is TRBJ2-3 and V is TRBV6-5; perhaps TRBD1 as D (5 bases). V gave up 6 bases and J gave up 0 bases, with 7 bases separating them. The CDR3 is made up of 13 amino acids. Looked up from germline, CDR1 is MNHEY and CDR2 is SVGAGI. CDR3 sequence reads: CASRQDSTDTQYF. The CDR3, as DNA: TGTGCCAGCAGACAGGACAGCACAGATACGCAGTATTTT.

The chain is built from TRBV20-1 and TRBJ2-4; perhaps TRBD1 as D (6 bases). Germline CDR1 and CDR2: DFQATT and SNEGSKA (reference sequence). V was trimmed by 3 bases and J by 9 bases, leaving 12 bases between them. This CDR3 spans 12 amino acids. The chain's CDR3 is CSASRDKVIQYF. CDR3 DNA sequence: TGCAGTGCTAGTCGGGACAAGGTCATTCAGTACTTC.

The chain recombines TRBV3-1 (or the pseudogene TRBV3-2) with TRBJ1-2, with D possibly TRBD1 on 5 matching bases. The V end lost 3 bases, the J end lost 13 bases, and 18 bases lay between the germline ends. There are 13 residues in the CDR3. Germline V CDR1 and CDR2: LGHDT, YNNKEL (reference sequence). Here the CDR3 reads CASSHHRQLRLTF. The CDR3 DNA sequence: TGTGCCAGCAGCCACCATCGACAGCTACGACTCACCTTC.

This clone was counted once. The chain has TRBV28 and TRBJ1-1; D not certain. Trimming took 6 bases from V and 5 from J, leaving 13 bases between them. The V gene's germline CDR1 is MDHEN and CDR2 SYDVKM. The CDR3 has 13 residues. The CDR3 bases are TGTGCCAGCAGGGTTGGGAGGCGGACTGAAGCTTTCTTT. This gives the protein CASRVGRRTEAFF.

This rearrangement joins TRBV2 to TRBJ1-1, with no clear D. In germline, CDR1 is SNHLY, CDR2 FYNNEI. There are 14 residues in the CDR3. The V gene lost 8 bases and the J gene lost 5 bases, with 18 bases spanning the gap. CDR3 DNA sequence: TGTGCCAGCCGGCCCTCGTTTATACAGACTGAAGCTTTCTTT. It yields the protein CASRPSFIQTEAFF.

The V gene is TRBV28, the J gene TRBJ1-1; D is undetermined. Germline-derived CDR1 and CDR2 are MDHEN and SYDVKM. Trimming stripped 6 bases from V and 11 bases from J, with 13 bases between. This CDR3 region has 11 residues. In DNA form, the CDR3 reads TGTGCCAGCAGCCCCGAGGGAGAGGCTTTCTTT. The encoded protein is CASSPEGEAFF.

This chain connects TRBV15 to TRBJ1-1; 8 nucleotides match TRBD1. The J segment lost 1 base and the V segment lost 1 base, leaving 5 bases of the junction unmatched. The CDR3 loop spans 16 amino acids. CDR1 is LNHNV and CDR2 is YYDKDF in the germline V gene (reference sequence). The CDR3 DNA reads as TGTGCCACCAGCAGAGGGACCGGGACAGGGAACACTGAAGCTTTCTTT. Its translation: CATSRGTGTGNTEAFF.

This chain joins TRBV7-8 and TRBJ2-4, with 7 bases that match TRBD1. The CDR3 has 18 amino acids. Looked up from germline, CDR1 is SGHVS and CDR2 is FQNEAQ. With V trimmed by 4 bases and J by 0 bases, 12 bases remained unmatched. The CDR3 DNA reads as TGTGCCAGCAGCTCCACCGGGACAGCAAATCTAGCCAAAAACATTCAGTACTTC. Protein product: CASSSTGTANLAKNIQYF.

This chain's CDR3 is CASSEPGRNTIYF. As DNA, the CDR3 is TGCGCCAGCAGTGAACCCGGGAGAAACACCATATATTTT. The chain links TRBV10-2 to TRBJ1-3; D is uncertain. Germline CDR1 WSHSY, CDR2 SAAADI. The CDR3 covers 13 residues. With 3 bases removed from V and 5 bases from J, the gap between germline ends came to 8 bases.

The chain carries TRBV3-1 (or the pseudogene TRBV3-2) and TRBJ1-4; no definite D call. Looked up from germline, CDR1 is LGHDT and CDR2 is YNNKEL (reference sequence). The CDR3 runs 16 residues. V dropped 0 bases and J dropped 7 bases, with 15 bases sitting between them. The chain's CDR3 is CASSQDSVPSGEKLFF. The CDR3 coding sequence is TGTGCCAGCAGCCAAGATTCTGTGCCAAGCGGTGAAAAACTGTTTTTT.

This clone was seen a few times. The V and J genes are TRBV5-1 and TRBJ2-3, with 9 bases identical to TRBD1. The CDR3 sequence is 15 residues long. J lost 1 base, V lost 3 bases, and 3 bases had no gene match. In germline, CDR1 is SGHRS, CDR2 YFSETQ. The CDR3 DNA follows: TGCGCCAGCAGCTCCCGGACAGGGGGCACAGATACGCAGTATTTT. This encodes CASSSRTGGTDTQYF.

The chain employs TRBV5-5 and TRBJ1-5; TRBD1 might be the D (6 bases). Germline loops: CDR1 SGHKS, CDR2 YYEKEE (reference sequence). This CDR3 spans 16 amino acids. Between the trimmed V and J ends, which lost 2 bases and 3 bases, there was a span of 15 bases. The CDR3, as DNA: TGTGCCAGCAGCTTCGGGCAGAGGGGGACCAATCAGCCCCAGCATTTT. Protein sequence: CASSFGQRGTNQPQHF.

The chain has TRBV28 and TRBJ1-1; no clear D gene. This CDR3 is built from 13 residues. Trimming left V 8 bases short and J 0 bases short, with 10 bases between. Germline V gene lookup returns CDR1 MDHEN and CDR2 SYDVKM. Written as DNA, the CDR3 is TGTGCCAGCCGACTTCCCCTGAACACTGAAGCTTTCTTT. It specifies CASRLPLNTEAFF.

The rearrangement joins TRBV3-1 (or the pseudogene TRBV3-2) to TRBJ1-2; 7 nucleotides align to TRBD1. J was trimmed by 4 bases and V by 0 bases; bases with no gene match: 2. The CDR3 spans 14 residues. Germline assignment: CDR1 LGHDT and CDR2 YNNKEL (reference sequence). As DNA, the CDR3 is TGTGCCAGCAGCCAAGATTGGACAGGCTATGGCTACACCTTC. Translating it yields CASSQDWTGYGYTF.

This clone was found once. The chain joins TRBV3-1 (or the pseudogene TRBV3-2) to TRBJ1-5; D is undetermined. The CDR3 is 15 residues long. The V and J ends lost 3 bases and 2 bases respectively, with 11 bases between them. Germline CDR1 and CDR2: LGHDT and YNNKEL (reference sequence). The DNA of the CDR3 is TGTGCCAGCAGCCACTGGGGAGAGGGCAATCAGCCCCAGCATTTT. Its translation: CASSHWGEGNQPQHF.

This clone appeared a few times. The chain has TRBV28 and TRBJ2-2, with D hard to call. V lost 3 bases, J lost 8 bases, and 7 bases lay in between. Germline lookup yields CDR1 MDHEN and CDR2 SYDVKM. The CDR3 totals 12 residues. CDR3 protein: CASSLVQGELFF. The CDR3, as DNA: TGTGCCAGCAGTTTGGTCCAGGGGGAGCTGTTTTTT.

In DNA, the CDR3 is TGTGCCAGCATCTTCCAGGGGTCCGGGGAGCTGTTTTTT. Translated: CASIFQGSGELFF. The rearrangement uses TRBV12-3 or TRBV12-4 and TRBJ2-2; D is possibly TRBD1 (6 bases). CDR3 size: 13 residues. Between the trimmed V and J ends, which lost 7 bases and 6 bases, there was a span of 12 bases.